This T cell receptor (beta chain) came from a study of cytomegalovirus exposure and HLA in healthy donors. General study results and limits: Associated with HLA alleles at 0.05 false discovery rate in a later analysis were 15,000 to 20,000 TCR beta sequences. Sequencing probably produced one cluster of sequence variants that were highly shared. Associated with cytomegalovirus, according to the listing, were around 160 TCR beta chains.

V lost 3 bases and J lost 1, with 12 bases in between. Germline V gene data show CDR1 as SGHVS and CDR2 as FNYEAQ. The CDR3 is made up of 16 amino acids. PCR involved 60 Vbeta and 13 Jbeta primers. Methods used by the authors: Later work found 65 million to 90 million unique TCR beta chains, with roughly 11 million shared. TCRdb's table, derived via immunoSEQ multiplex PCR, lists solely in-frame clones and lacks some. D and trimming come from the DNA, and the V and J calls and clone size come from that table. The top ten clones hold roughly 2.1% of a sample with approximately 150,000 clones, approximately 84% of them seen once. Of note for this clone: Its target is unknown.

This chain uses TRBV7-6 with TRBJ2-2; tentatively, D is TRBD2 (5 bases). The specimen was PBMCs. The TCR sequence derives from a woman aged 40 to 49 in good health and CMV-seronegative. This chain's CDR3 is CASSFGPGMNTGELFF. CDR3 sequence (DNA): TGTGCCAGCAGCTTTGGCCCGGGGATGAACACCGGGGAGCTGTTTTTT.